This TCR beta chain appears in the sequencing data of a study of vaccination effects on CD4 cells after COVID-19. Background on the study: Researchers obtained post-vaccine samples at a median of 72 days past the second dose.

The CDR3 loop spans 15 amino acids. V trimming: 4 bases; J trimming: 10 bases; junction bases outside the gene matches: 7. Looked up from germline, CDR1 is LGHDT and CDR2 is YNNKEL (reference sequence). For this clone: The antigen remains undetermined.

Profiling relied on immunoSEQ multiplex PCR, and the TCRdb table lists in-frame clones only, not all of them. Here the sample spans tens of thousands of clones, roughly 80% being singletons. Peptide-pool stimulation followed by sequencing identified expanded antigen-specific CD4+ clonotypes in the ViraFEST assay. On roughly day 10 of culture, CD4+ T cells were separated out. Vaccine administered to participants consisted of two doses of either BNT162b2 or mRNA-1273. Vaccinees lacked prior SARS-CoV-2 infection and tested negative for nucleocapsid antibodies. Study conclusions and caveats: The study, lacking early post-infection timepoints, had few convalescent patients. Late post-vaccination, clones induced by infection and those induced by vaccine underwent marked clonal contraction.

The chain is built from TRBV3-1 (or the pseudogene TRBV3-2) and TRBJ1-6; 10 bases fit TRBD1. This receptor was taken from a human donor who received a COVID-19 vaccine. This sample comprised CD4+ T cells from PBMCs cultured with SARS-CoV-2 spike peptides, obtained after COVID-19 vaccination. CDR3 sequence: CASSPSGTGDSPLHF. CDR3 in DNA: TGTGCCAGCAGCCCGTCCGGGACAGGGGACTCACCCCTCCACTTT.